The rows below give T cell receptor delta chains drawn from one sample of a study of gamma-delta T cells after stem cell transplantation. TCRdb made new clone calls on the RT-PCR reads using CATT. The sample consists of about 480 delta-chain clones, around 39% of them appearing once. The sequenced material came from gamma-delta T cells. These receptors originate from a human donor. It is not recorded whose cells these are; they may come from a transplant donor. The CDR3 runs from the conserved cysteine through the conserved F or W.

J gene | V gene | CDR3 protein
TRDJ1 | TRDV1 | CALDPSYPRRGTDKLIF
TRDJ1 | TRDV2 | CACDTVGGLLGDKLIF
TRDJ3 | TRDV2 | CACDTVGIRKNSWDTRQMFF
TRDJ1 | TRDV2 | CACDTVLGGGSSPGKLIF
TRDJ1 | TRDV3 | CAFYTVGDWVTDKLIF
TRDJ1 | TRDV2 | CACDTVGDTADKLIF
TRDJ1 | TRDV2 | CACDSILGTTDKLIF
TRDJ1 | TRDV2 | CACDTVGALYTDKLIF
TRDJ1 | TRDV2 | CACDAVLGDTQGPDKLIF
TRDJ1 | TRDV2 | CACDTLTGGYTDKLIF
TRDJ1 | TRDV2 | CACDILTGPDKLIF
TRDJ1 | TRDV2 | CACDTLGDKTTDKLIF
TRDJ1 | TRDV2 | CACDTLTGGRHRYTDKLIF
TRDJ1 | TRDV2 | CACDPLEGIARGTDKLIF
TRDJ1 | TRDV2 | CACDSLGGGILDPDKLIF
TRDJ1 | TRDV1 | CALGELELNHQTNTDKLIF
TRDJ1 | TRDV1 | CALGESPSPRRWGIPRGDKLIF
TRDJ1 | TRDV1 | CAGGTGKLIF
TRDJ3 | TRDV2 | CACDTVVEARSWDTRQMFF
TRDJ1 | TRDV2 | CACDMVTITDKLIF
TRDJ1 | TRDV2 | CACDTLSYRDKLIF
TRDJ1 | TRDV3 | CAFSGDNHTDKLIF
TRDJ1 | TRDV2 | CACDTWGNTDKLIF
TRDJ1 | TRDV2 | CACESVLGVSDKLIF
TRDJ1 | TRDV2 | CACESLFPRGITGSSLYTDKLIF
TRDJ1 | TRDV2 | CACEVLKPHVLGDDKLIF
TRDJ1 | TRDV2 | CACDTALTGGYDTDKLIF
TRDJ1 | TRDV2 | CACDKMGDTPDKLIF
TRDJ1 | TRDV2 | CAITELGNTDKLIF
TRDJ1 | TRDV2 | CACDPLGDTKTDKLIF
TRDJ3 | TRDV2 | CACDHHDLLGDYRPWDTRQMFF
TRDJ1 | TRDV2 | CACVPLVTSDPGGGTDKLIF
TRDJ2 | TRDV1 | CALGELPPPIESTGGYAGAAQLFF
TRDJ1 | TRDV2 | CACDLLGDTRALYDKLIF